This is a list of T cell receptor beta chains from one sample in a study of blood T cell repertoires in COVID-19. Data came from immunoSEQ multiplex PCR; TCRdb stores just in-frame clones and leaves some out. The data hold some 300,000 clones, with 85% to 90% observed a single time. The material sequenced was PBMCs or T cells enriched from blood (not recorded which). The receptor set was obtained from a woman aged 55-70 years in a cohort exposed to, infected with or recovered from COVID-19 (not recorded which). Both conserved end residues are part of each CDR3. Each record gives: clone size, D gene, J gene, V gene, CDR3 protein, CDR3 DNA. A D gene is named only where the DNA matches it firmly. Where a row states a size, it is once, few, many or the class of an expanded clone; other rows omit it.

.	.	TRBJ2-1	TRBV25-1	CASSEFRYNEQFF	TGTGCCAGCAGTGAATTTCGGTACAATGAGCAGTTCTTC
.	TRBD1	TRBJ2-5	TRBV27	CASSFRQGSQETQYF	TGTGCCAGCAGTTTCCGACAGGGGTCCCAAGAGACCCAGTACTTC
once	TRBD1	TRBJ1-5	TRBV7-8	CASSPLGQINQPQHF	TGTGCCAGCAGCCCACTGGGACAGATCAATCAGCCCCAGCATTTT
.	.	TRBJ2-3	TRBV9	CASSVAQVPVDTQYF	TGTGCCAGCAGCGTAGCTCAGGTCCCCGTGGATACGCAGTATTTT
.	TRBD1	TRBJ1-2	TRBV2	CASSLRQGNYGYTF	TGTGCCAGCAGCTTGAGACAGGGAAACTATGGCTACACCTTC
.	TRBD1	TRBJ1-2	TRBV3-1/TRBV3-2	CASSQGTGEIGYTF	TGTGCCAGCAGCCAAGGGACAGGGGAGATTGGCTACACCTTC
.	.	TRBJ1-4	TRBV7-9	CASSPLEPRPKEKLFF	TGTGCCAGCAGCCCCCTAGAGCCCCGCCCTAAAGAAAAACTGTTTTTT
once	TRBD2	TRBJ2-1	TRBV27	CASSLRLAGPYEQFF	TGTGCCAGCAGTTTGCGACTAGCGGGACCATATGAGCAGTTCTTC
.	.	TRBJ1-2	TRBV9	CASSVPGGYGYTF	TGTGCCAGCAGCGTCCCGGGGGGGTATGGCTACACCTTC
.	TRBD2	TRBJ2-1	TRBV5-4	CASRPRTSGNHNEQFF	TGTGCCAGCAGACCGAGGACTAGCGGGAACCACAATGAGCAGTTCTTC
.	.	TRBJ1-1	TRBV29-1	CSVIAQPNTEAFF	TGCAGCGTTATAGCCCAGCCGAACACTGAAGCTTTCTTT
.	TRBD1	TRBJ2-5	TRBV2	CASLFGQVQETQYF	TGTGCCAGCCTCTTCGGACAGGTTCAAGAGACCCAGTACTTC
.	TRBD2	TRBJ2-1	TRBV11-2	CASSLVASGSGSYNEQFF	TGTGCCAGCAGCTTAGTGGCTAGCGGGAGTGGATCCTACAATGAGCAGTTCTTC
.	TRBD2	TRBJ2-3	TRBV28	CASSFPGLAGGVATDTQYF	TGTGCCAGCAGTTTTCCGGGGCTAGCGGGAGGGGTAGCAACAGATACGCAGTATTTT
.	TRBD2	TRBJ2-1	TRBV18	CASSRSTSMRGNEQFF	TGTGCCAGCTCACGATCGACTAGCATGAGGGGCAATGAGCAGTTCTTC
.	TRBD2	TRBJ2-1	TRBV24-1	CATSDFGGSSYNEQFF	TGTGCCACCAGTGATTTTGGCGGGAGCTCCTACAATGAGCAGTTCTTC
.	TRBD1	TRBJ1-1	TRBV6-5	CASRYRGAGTEAFF	TGTGCCAGCAGATACAGGGGCGCAGGGACTGAAGCTTTCTTT
.	.	TRBJ2-5	TRBV3-1/TRBV3-2	CASSLSPTGPFGVETQYF	TGTGCCAGCAGCCTCAGCCCGACTGGCCCCTTCGGTGTGGAGACCCAGTACTTC
once	.	TRBJ1-1	TRBV18	CASSPGGGWAEAFF	TGTGCCAGCTCACCAGGGGGCGGGTGGGCTGAAGCTTTCTTT
.	.	TRBJ2-7	TRBV19	CASSHNRGGEQYF	TGTGCCAGTAGTCATAACAGGGGAGGCGAGCAGTACTTC
.	TRBD1	TRBJ1-4	TRBV6-5	CASSYSTGQGNEKLFF	TGTGCCAGCAGTTACTCGACGGGACAGGGGAATGAAAAACTGTTTTTT
.	.	TRBJ2-7	TRBV7-9	CASSVTSAYEQYF	TGTGCCAGCAGCGTGACATCAGCCTACGAGCAGTACTTC
.	.	TRBJ1-5	TRBV14	CASSQANHLPQHF	TGTGCCAGCAGCCAAGCAAACCACTTGCCCCAGCATTTT
.	.	TRBJ2-1	TRBV7-9	CASSLAYREGNEQFF	TGTGCCAGCAGCTTAGCATACCGAGAGGGCAATGAGCAGTTCTTC
.	.	TRBJ2-1	TRBV7-2	CASSSQGGGHNEQFF	TGTGCCAGCAGCTCTCAGGGGGGTGGACACAATGAGCAGTTCTTC
.	.	TRBJ2-7	TRBV19	CASSIAGRDEQYF	TGTGCCAGTAGTATAGCGGGCAGGGACGAGCAGTACTTC
.	.	TRBJ1-1	TRBV28	CASSSTPEDTEAFF	TGTGCCAGCAGTTCGACACCGGAGGACACTGAAGCTTTCTTT
.	TRBD2	TRBJ2-3	TRBV2	CASSGGGPGTDTQYF	TGTGCCAGCAGTGGCGGGGGGCCGGGCACAGATACGCAGTATTTT
.	.	TRBJ2-7	TRBV5-5	CASSLGPSVSYEQYF	TGTGCCAGCAGCCTGGGTCCCAGTGTATCCTACGAGCAGTACTTC
.	.	TRBJ2-5	TRBV20-1	CSASLAGVVETQYF	TGCAGTGCTAGTCTAGCCGGGGTTGTTGAGACCCAGTACTTC
.	.	TRBJ1-5	TRBV6-6	CASMGGRNQPQHF	TGTGCCAGCATGGGAGGGCGGAATCAGCCCCAGCATTTT
.	.	TRBJ2-7	TRBV2	CASTRSGEQYF	TGTGCCAGCACCCGCTCCGGGGAGCAGTACTTC
.	TRBD2	TRBJ2-7	TRBV28	CASRTSGPYEQYF	TGTGCCAGCAGAACTAGCGGTCCCTACGAGCAGTACTTC
.	TRBD1	TRBJ1-6	TRBV14	CASSHPQGATYNSPLHF	TGTGCCAGCAGCCATCCACAGGGGGCCACCTATAATTCACCCCTCCACTTT
.	TRBD2	TRBJ2-2	TRBV7-6	CASRASGRAAGELFF	TGTGCCAGCAGGGCTAGCGGGAGGGCTGCCGGGGAGCTGTTTTTT
.	.	TRBJ2-1	TRBV14	CASTARPQRAYNEQFF	TGTGCCAGCACCGCTAGACCCCAGCGGGCCTACAATGAGCAGTTCTTC
.	TRBD2	TRBJ2-7	TRBV27	CASSLLTSGSGNEQYF	TGTGCCAGCAGTTTGCTGACTAGCGGGAGTGGAAACGAGCAGTACTTC
.	TRBD2	TRBJ2-5	TRBV12-5	CASGPSGSETQYF	TGTGCTAGTGGTCCTAGCGGGAGTGAGACCCAGTACTTC
.	TRBD1	TRBJ1-1	TRBV28	CASSVNRGRTAFF	TGTGCCAGCAGTGTCAACAGGGGGCGTACTGCTTTCTTT
.	.	TRBJ1-1	TRBV28	CASSSNSGVGLRAFF	TGTGCCAGCAGTTCCAACTCAGGGGTGGGTTTGAGAGCTTTCTTT
.	.	TRBJ2-3	TRBV7-9	CASSSSDRSRNTDTQYF	TGTGCCAGCAGCTCGTCAGACAGGTCTAGAAACACAGATACGCAGTATTTT
.	TRBD1	TRBJ1-6	TRBV10-2	CASNDRGPLHF	TGCGCCAGCAATGACAGGGGACCCCTCCACTTT
.	.	TRBJ1-1	TRBV13	CASSRDKNTEAFF	TGTGCCAGCAGCAGAGACAAGAACACTGAAGCTTTCTTT
few	TRBD1	TRBJ1-6	TRBV28	CASSWGQRTNSPLHF	TGTGCCAGCAGTTGGGGACAGCGGACCAATTCACCCCTCCACTTT
.	TRBD2	TRBJ2-7	TRBV7-9	CASSLSASGYEQYF	TGTGCCAGCAGCTTATCGGCTAGCGGCTACGAGCAGTACTTC
few	TRBD2	TRBJ2-3	TRBV6-5	CASKGLAGVVDTQYF	TGTGCCAGCAAGGGACTAGCGGGAGTTGTAGATACGCAGTATTTT
.	TRBD1	TRBJ2-7	TRBV5-6	CASSRTGQATYEQYF	TGTGCCAGCAGCCGCACGGGACAGGCGACATACGAGCAGTACTTC
.	.	TRBJ2-5	TRBV21-1	CASSGQTGVETQYF	TGTGCCAGCAGCGGACAGACAGGGGTGGAGACCCAGTACTTC
.	.	TRBJ2-7	TRBV4-1	CASSLQGDSQYF	TGCGCCAGCAGCCTTCAAGGGGACTCACAGTACTTC
.	TRBD2	TRBJ2-1	TRBV28	CASTSLAGDYNEQFF	TGTGCCAGCACCTCACTAGCGGGAGACTACAATGAGCAGTTCTTC
.	TRBD1	TRBJ2-1	TRBV7-6	CASSLAAGGTHNEQFF	TGTGCCAGCAGCTTAGCTGCAGGGGGCACTCACAATGAGCAGTTCTTC
.	.	TRBJ1-5	TRBV5-1	CASSLEGSQPQHF	TGCGCCAGCAGCTTGGAGGGGTCTCAGCCCCAGCATTTT
.	.	TRBJ2-1	TRBV7-2	CASSLYGSNNEQFF	TGTGCCAGCAGCTTATACGGGAGTAACAATGAGCAGTTCTTC
.	TRBD2	TRBJ2-1	TRBV2	CASRLAGISHEQFF	TGTGCCAGCAGGCTAGCGGGAATTAGCCATGAGCAGTTCTTC
.	.	TRBJ2-5	TRBV7-9	CASSRTGRQETQYF	TGTGCCAGCAGTCGAACAGGGCGCCAAGAGACCCAGTACTTC
.	TRBD1	TRBJ2-1	TRBV5-1	CASSLSGTGLSYNEQFF	TGCGCCAGCAGCTTGTCAGGGACAGGTCTCTCCTACAATGAGCAGTTCTTC
.	.	TRBJ2-2	TRBV6-5	CATRPPLRGGELFF	TGTGCCACCCGGCCCCCACTCCGGGGCGGGGAGCTGTTTTTT
.	.	TRBJ1-6	TRBV6-5	CASSYTLAGKNSPLHF	TGTGCCAGCAGTTACACCCTAGCGGGGAAGAATTCACCCCTCCACTTT